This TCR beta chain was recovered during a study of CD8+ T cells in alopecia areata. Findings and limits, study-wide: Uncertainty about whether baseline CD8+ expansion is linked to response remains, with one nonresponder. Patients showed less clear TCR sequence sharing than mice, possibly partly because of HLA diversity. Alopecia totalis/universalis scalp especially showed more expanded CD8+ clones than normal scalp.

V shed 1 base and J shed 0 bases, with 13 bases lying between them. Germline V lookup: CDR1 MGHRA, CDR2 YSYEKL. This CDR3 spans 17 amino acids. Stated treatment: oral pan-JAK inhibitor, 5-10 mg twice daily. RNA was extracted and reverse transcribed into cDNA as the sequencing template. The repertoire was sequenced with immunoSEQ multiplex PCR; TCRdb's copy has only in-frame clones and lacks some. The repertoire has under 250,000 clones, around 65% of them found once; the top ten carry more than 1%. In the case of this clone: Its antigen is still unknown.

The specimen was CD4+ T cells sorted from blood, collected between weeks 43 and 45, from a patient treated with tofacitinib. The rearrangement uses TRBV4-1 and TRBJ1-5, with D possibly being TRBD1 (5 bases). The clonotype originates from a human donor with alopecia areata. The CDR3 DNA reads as TGCGCCAGCAGCCAAGTACGACAGAACTATAGCAATCAGCCCCAGCATTTT. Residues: CASSQVRQNYSNQPQHF.